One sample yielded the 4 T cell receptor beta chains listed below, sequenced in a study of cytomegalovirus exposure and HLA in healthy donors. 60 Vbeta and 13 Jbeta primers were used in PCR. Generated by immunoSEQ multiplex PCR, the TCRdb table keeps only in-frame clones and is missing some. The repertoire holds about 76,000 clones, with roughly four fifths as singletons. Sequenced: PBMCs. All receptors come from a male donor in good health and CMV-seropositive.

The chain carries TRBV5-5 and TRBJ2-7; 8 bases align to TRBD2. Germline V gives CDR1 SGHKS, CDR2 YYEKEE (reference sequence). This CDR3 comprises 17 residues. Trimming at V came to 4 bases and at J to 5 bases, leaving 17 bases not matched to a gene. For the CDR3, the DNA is TGTGCCAGCAGCAACTCGGGGGGGAGGGAGGTTAGTAACGAGCAGTACTTC. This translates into CASSNSGGREVSNEQYF. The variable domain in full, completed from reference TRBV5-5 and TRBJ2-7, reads DAGVTQSPTHLIKTRGQQVTLRCSPISGHKSVSWYQQVLGQGPQFIFQYYEKEERGRGNFPDRFSARQFPNYSSELNVNALLLGDSALYLCASSNSGGREVSNEQYFGPGTRLTVT.

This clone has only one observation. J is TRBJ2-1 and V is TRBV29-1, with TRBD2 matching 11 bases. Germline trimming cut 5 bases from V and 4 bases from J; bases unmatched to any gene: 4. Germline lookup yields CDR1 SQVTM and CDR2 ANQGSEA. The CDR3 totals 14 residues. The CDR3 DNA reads TGCAGCGTTCGACTAGCGGGACTTTACAATGAGCAGTTCTTC. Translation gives CSVRLAGLYNEQFF.

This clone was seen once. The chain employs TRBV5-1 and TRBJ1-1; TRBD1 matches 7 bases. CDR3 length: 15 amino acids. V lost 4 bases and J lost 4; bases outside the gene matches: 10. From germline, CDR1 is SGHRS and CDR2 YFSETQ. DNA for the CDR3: TGCGCCAGCAGCCGTGGGTCCTCAGGGGGCACTGAAGCTTTCTTT. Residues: CASSRGSSGGTEAFF.

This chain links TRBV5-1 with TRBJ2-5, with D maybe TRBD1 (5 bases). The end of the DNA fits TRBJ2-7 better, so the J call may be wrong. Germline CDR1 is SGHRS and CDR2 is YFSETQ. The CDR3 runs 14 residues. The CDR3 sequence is CASSLGQSSYEQYF. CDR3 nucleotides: TGCGCCAGCAGCTTGGGACAGTCGAGCTACGAGCAGTACTTC.